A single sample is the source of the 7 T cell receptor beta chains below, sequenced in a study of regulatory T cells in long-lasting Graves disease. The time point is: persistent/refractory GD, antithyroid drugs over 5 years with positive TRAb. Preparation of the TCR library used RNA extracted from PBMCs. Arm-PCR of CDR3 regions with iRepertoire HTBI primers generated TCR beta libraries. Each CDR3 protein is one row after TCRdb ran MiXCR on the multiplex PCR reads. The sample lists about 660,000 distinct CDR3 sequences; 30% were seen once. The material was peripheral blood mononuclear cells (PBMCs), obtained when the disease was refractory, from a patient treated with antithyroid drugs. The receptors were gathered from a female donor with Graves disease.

This CDR3 is CASRRGENSPLHF. The CDR3 DNA reads TGTGCCAGCAGACGGGGGGAGAATTCACCCCTCCACTTT. The genes are TRBV6-1 and TRBJ1-6; D may be TRBD1 (5 bases). The V and J ends lost 6 bases and 7 bases respectively, with 10 bases between them. The CDR3 spans 13 residues. In germline, CDR1 is MNHNS, CDR2 SASEGT.

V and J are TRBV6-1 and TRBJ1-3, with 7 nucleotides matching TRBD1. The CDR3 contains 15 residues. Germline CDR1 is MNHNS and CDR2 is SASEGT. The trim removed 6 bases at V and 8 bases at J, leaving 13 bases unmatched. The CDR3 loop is CASRGRGQRRDTIYF. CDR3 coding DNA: TGTGCCAGCAGAGGCCGGGGACAGAGGAGGGACACCATATATTTT.

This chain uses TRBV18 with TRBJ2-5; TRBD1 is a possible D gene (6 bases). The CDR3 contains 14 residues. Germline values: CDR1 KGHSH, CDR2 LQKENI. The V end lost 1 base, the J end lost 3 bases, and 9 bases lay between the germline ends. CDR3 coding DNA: TGTGCCAGCTCACCACTAACAGGGAAAGAGACCCAGTACTTC. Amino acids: CASSPLTGKETQYF. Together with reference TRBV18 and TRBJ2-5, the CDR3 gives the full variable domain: NAGVMQNPRHLVRRRGQEARLRCSPMKGHSHVYWYRQLPEEGLKFMVYLQKENIIDESGMPKERFSAEFPKEGPSILRIQQVVRGDSAAYFCASSPLTGKETQYFGPGTRLLVL.

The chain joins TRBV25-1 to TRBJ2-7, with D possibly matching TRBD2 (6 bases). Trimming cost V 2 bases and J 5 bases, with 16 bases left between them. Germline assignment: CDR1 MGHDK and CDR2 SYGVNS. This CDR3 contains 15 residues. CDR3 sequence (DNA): TGTGCCAGCAGTGAAGGTTACGGGAGCTTGGACGAGCAGTACTTC. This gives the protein CASSEGYGSLDEQYF.

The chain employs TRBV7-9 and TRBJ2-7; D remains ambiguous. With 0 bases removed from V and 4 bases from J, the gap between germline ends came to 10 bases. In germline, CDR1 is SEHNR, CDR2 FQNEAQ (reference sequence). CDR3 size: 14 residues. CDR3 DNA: TGTGCCAGCAGCTTAGCGGGGAACCAGTACGAGCAGTACTTC. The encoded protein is CASSLAGNQYEQYF.

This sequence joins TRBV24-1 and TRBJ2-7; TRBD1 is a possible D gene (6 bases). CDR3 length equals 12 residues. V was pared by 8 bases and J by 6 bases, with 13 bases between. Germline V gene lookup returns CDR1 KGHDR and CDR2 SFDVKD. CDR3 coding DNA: TGTGCCACCAAGACAGGTTTCAGCGAGCAGTACTTC. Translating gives CATKTGFSEQYF.

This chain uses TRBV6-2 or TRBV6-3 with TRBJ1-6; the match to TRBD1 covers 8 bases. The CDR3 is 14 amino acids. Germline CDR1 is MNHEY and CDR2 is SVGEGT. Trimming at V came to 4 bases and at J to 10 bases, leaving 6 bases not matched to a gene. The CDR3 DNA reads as TGTGCCAGCAGTTTTGGACAGGGAGACTCACCCCTCCACTTT. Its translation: CASSFGQGDSPLHF.